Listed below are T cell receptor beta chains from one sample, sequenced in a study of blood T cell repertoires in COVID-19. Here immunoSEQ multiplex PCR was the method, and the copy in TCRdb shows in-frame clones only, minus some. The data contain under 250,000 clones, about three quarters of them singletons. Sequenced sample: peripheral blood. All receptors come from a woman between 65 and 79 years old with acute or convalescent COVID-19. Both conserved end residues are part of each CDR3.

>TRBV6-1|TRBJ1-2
CASSDPPPGQGAF
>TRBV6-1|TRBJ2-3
CASSEWGGNTDTQYF
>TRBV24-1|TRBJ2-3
CATSDLQPTFGQGATDTQYF
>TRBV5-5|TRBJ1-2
CASSLDRAYGYTF
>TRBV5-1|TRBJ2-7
CASSGIAGGPAEQYF
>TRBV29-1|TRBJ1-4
CSVGRGQTNEKLFF
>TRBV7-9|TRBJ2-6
CASIQRGSGANVLTF
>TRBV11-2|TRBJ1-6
CASSLSLQGNSPLHF
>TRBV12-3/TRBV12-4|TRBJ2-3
CASSLQGNTQYF
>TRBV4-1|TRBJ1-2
CASSPNAGTGGGYTF
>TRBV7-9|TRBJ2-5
CASSWDSQEETQYF
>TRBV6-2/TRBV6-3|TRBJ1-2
CASSLRTGGDYGYTF
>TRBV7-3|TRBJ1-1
CASSALGGAGEAFF
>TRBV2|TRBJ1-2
CASSDSNYGYTF
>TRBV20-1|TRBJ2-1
CSASGSGGRNEQFF
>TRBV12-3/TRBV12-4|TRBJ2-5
CASSLRGETQYF
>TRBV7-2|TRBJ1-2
CASSLASAGLSYGYTF
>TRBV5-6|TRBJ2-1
CASSLVGRGLTSGGHEQFF